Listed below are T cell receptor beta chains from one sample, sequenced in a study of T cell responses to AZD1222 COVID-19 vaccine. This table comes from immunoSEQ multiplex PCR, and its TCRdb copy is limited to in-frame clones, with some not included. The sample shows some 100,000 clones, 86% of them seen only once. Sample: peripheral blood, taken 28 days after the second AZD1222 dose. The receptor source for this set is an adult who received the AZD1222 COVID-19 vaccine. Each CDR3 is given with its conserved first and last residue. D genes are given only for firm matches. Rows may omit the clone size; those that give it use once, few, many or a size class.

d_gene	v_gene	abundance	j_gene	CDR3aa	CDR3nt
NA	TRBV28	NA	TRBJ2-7	CASSRGPRPYEQYF	TGTGCCAGCAGTCGAGGGCCACGTCCCTACGAGCAGTACTTC
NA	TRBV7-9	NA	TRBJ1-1	CASRAQGRNTEAFF	TGTGCCAGCAGGGCCCAGGGACGGAACACTGAAGCTTTCTTT
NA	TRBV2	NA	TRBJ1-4	CASSERGGGPNEKLFF	TGTGCCAGCAGTGAGAGGGGCGGGGGCCCTAATGAAAAACTGTTTTTT
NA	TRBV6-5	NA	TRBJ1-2	CASSYSDRYYGYTF	TGTGCCAGCAGTTACTCAGACCGATACTATGGCTACACCTTC
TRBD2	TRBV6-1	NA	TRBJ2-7	CASSWETSGYEQYF	TGTGCCAGCAGTTGGGAGACTAGCGGTTACGAGCAGTACTTC
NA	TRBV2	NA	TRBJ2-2	CASSDERYGGELFF	TGTGCCAGCAGTGATGAGCGGTACGGCGGGGAGCTGTTTTTT
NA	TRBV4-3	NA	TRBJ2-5	CASSQGLDGETQYF	TGCGCCAGCAGCCAAGGACTAGATGGCGAGACCCAGTACTTC
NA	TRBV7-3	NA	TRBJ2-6	CASSPQTATSSGANVLTF	TGTGCCAGCAGCCCTCAGACGGCGACTAGCTCTGGGGCCAACGTCCTGACTTTC
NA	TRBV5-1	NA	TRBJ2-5	CASTSERAGTRETQYF	TGCGCCAGCACCAGCGAGAGGGCGGGGACTCGCGAGACCCAGTACTTC
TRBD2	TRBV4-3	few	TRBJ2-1	CASSLGAGGTLHEQFF	TGCGCCAGCAGCCTTGGGGCGGGGGGGACCCTCCATGAGCAGTTCTTC
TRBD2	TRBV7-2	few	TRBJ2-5	CASSMGLAGKAQYF	TGTGCCAGCAGCATGGGACTAGCTGGGAAGGCCCAGTACTTC
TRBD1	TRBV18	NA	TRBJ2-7	CASSGTEGISEQYF	TGTGCCAGCTCCGGGACAGAGGGCATCTCCGAGCAGTACTTC